This T cell receptor (beta chain) was observed in a study of preoperative IRX-2 immunotherapy in early breast cancer. The V gene's germline CDR1 is MNHGY and CDR2 SAAAGT. The CDR3 sequence is 16 residues long. Trimming took 2 bases from V and 0 from J, leaving 8 bases between them. This clone was detected a few times. Generated by immunoSEQ multiplex PCR, the TCRdb table keeps only in-frame clones and is missing some. The data hold about 33,000 clones, with about nine tenths observed a single time. Treatment: preoperative locoregional IRX-2 cytokine immunotherapy. Samples came from a phase Ib trial of preoperative locoregional IRX-2 cytokine immunotherapy.

This clonotype originated in a human donor with breast cancer. The source was tumor tissue, collected after IRX-2 immunotherapy. The chain recombines TRBV6-8 with TRBJ2-6; D uncertain. For the CDR3, the DNA is TGTGCCAGCAGTTACGGTCAGCCCTCTGGGGCCAACGTCCTGACTTTC. Its protein is CASSYGQPSGANVLTF.